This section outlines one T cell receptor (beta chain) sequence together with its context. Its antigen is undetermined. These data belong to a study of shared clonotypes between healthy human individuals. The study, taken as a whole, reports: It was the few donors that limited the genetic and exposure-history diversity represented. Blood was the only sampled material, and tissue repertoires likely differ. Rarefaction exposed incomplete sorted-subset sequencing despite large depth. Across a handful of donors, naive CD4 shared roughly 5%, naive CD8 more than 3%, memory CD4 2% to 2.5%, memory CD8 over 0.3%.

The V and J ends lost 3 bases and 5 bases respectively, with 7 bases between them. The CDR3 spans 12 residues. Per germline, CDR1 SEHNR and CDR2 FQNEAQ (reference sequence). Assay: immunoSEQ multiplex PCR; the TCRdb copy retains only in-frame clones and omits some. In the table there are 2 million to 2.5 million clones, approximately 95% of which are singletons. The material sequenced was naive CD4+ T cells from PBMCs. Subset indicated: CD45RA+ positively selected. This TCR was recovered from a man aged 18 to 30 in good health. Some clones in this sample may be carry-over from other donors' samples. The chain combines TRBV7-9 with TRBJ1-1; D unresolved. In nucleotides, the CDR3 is TGTGCCAGCAGCTTCCTCAGGACTGAAGCTTTCTTT. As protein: CASSFLRTEAFF. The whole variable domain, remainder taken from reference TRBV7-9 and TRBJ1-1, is DTGVSQNPRHKITKRGQNVTFRCDPISEHNRLYWYRQTLGQGPEFLTYFQNEAQLEKSRLLSDRFSAERPKGSFSTLEIQRTEQGDSAMYLCASSFLRTEAFFGQGTRLTVV.